This T cell receptor beta chain was recorded in a study of CD8+CD57+ T cells in acquired aplastic anemia. This clonotype was recorded many times. Both TCR beta VDJ combination and CDR3 sequence profiling were carried out. Genomic DNA was the template for this profiling. One entry per CDR3 protein, called by TCRdb with MiXCR from the reads. The table includes around 230,000 distinct CDR3 sequences, around 60% detected once. The CDR3 runs to 13 residues. Trimming took off 1 base at V and 11 bases at J, with 14 bases between the two ends. Input material: sorted CD4+, CD8+, or CD8+CD57+ T cells (not recorded which) from PBMCs. The receptor was derived from a human donor in good health. The chain employs TRBV12-3 or TRBV12-4 and TRBJ1-1; weak D call: TRBD1 (5 bases). CDR3 DNA sequence: TGTGCCAGCAGTTTAGAGGCTGTGGGGCAGGCTTTCTTT. As protein: CASSLEAVGQAFF.